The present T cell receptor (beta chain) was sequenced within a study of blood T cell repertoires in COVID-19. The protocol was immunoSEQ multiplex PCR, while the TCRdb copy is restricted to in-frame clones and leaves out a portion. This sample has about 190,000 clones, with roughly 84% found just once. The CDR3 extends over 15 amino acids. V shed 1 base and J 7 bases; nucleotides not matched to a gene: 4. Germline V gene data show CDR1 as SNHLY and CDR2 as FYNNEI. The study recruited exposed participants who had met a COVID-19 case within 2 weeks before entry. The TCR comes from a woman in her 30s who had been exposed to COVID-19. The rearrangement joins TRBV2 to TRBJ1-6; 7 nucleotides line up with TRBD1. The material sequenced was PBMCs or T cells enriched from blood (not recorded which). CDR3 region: CASSEVTGDNSPLHF. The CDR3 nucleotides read TGTGCCAGCAGTGAAGTTACAGGGGACAATTCACCCCTCCACTTT. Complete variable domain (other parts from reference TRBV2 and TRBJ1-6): EPEVTQTPSHQVTQMGQEVILRCVPISNHLYFYWYRQILGQKVEFLVSFYNNEISEKSEIFDDQFSVERPDGSNFTLKIRSTKLEDSAMYFCASSEVTGDNSPLHFGNGTRLTVT.